Below are 20 T cell receptor beta chains sequenced from a single sample in a study of neurological immune-mediated disorders. TCRdb re-called the 5' RACE reads through MiXCR, storing one row per CDR3 protein. The sample includes 87,000 or so distinct CDR3 sequences, around 3.4% of them seen just once. The sequenced material came from PBMCs. These TCRs come from a woman aged 18-29 years with multiple sclerosis.

This clonotype was seen ten or more times. The rearrangement joins TRBV20-1 to TRBJ1-4, with TRBD1 as a possible D gene (5 bases). Between the trimmed V and J ends, which lost 0 bases and 15 bases, there was a span of 17 bases. This CDR3 spans 13 amino acids. Germline CDR1 and CDR2: DFQATT and SNEGSKA (reference sequence). CDR3: CSARDTFREPLFF. The CDR3 DNA is TGCAGTGCTAGAGATACGTTCAGGGAGCCGTTGTTTTTT.

This clonotype showed up just a few times. The gene calls are TRBV20-1 and TRBJ2-1, with 10 bases matching TRBD2. The J segment lost 9 bases and the V segment lost 3 bases, leaving 8 bases of the junction unmatched. Per germline, CDR1 DFQATT and CDR2 SNEGSKA (reference sequence). This CDR3 is 14 amino acids long. The CDR3 DNA reads as TGCAGTGCTAGTTACAGCGGGAGGGCCGGTGAGCAGTTCTTC. Translated: CSASYSGRAGEQFF.

This clonotype was found many times. The chain has TRBV7-9 and TRBJ2-5; TRBD2 matches at 11 bases. V lost 5 bases, J lost 5 bases, and 7 bases stayed unmatched. The germline gives CDR1 SEHNR, CDR2 FQNEAQ (reference sequence). The CDR3 has 15 amino acids. The DNA for the CDR3 is TGTGCCAGCAGCCCGGGACTAGCGGCAGTCGAGACCCAGTACTTC. This codes for CASSPGLAAVETQYF.

At least ten counts were recorded for this clonotype. The J gene is TRBJ1-5, the V gene TRBV20-1; a weak D match, TRBD1 (6 bases). With 1 base removed from V and 2 bases from J, the gap between germline ends came to 9 bases. Germline V lookup: CDR1 DFQATT, CDR2 SNEGSKA (reference sequence). This CDR3 spans 14 amino acids. The CDR3 coding sequence is TGCAGTGCTAGAGCGGCAGGGGGCAATCAGCCCCAGCATTTT. Translation gives CSARAAGGNQPQHF.

This clonotype was detected ten times or more. The rearrangement uses TRBV15 and TRBJ2-7; 11 nucleotides line up with TRBD1. The CDR3 has 14 amino acids. Germline assignment: CDR1 LNHNV and CDR2 YYDKDF (reference sequence). V was pared by 5 bases and J by 7 bases, with 7 bases of the junction left unmatched. Written as DNA, the CDR3 is TGTGCCACCAGCGAATGGACAGGGGGCTTAGAGCAGTACTTC. Its translation is CATSEWTGGLEQYF.

This clonotype was observed at least ten times. This rearrangement joins TRBV12-3 or TRBV12-4 to TRBJ1-2; tentatively, D is TRBD1 (5 bases). The V end lost 5 bases, the J end lost 7 bases, and 14 bases lay between the germline ends. This CDR3 is built from 13 residues. The CDR3 region has the DNA TGTGCCAGCAGTCCCTCGGCAGGGACTGGCTACACCTTC. It encodes CASSPSAGTGYTF.

This clonotype was seen at least ten times. The rearrangement links TRBV5-1 to TRBJ1-1, with a weak D call TRBD1 (5 bases). The germline V gene has CDR1 SGHRS and CDR2 YFSETQ. The CDR3 contains 14 residues. V was clipped by 0 bases and J by 11 bases, with 17 bases between them. This chain's CDR3 is CASSLEGAREKAFF. The CDR3 DNA reads as TGCGCCAGCAGCTTGGAAGGGGCGCGGGAGAAGGCTTTCTTT.

The V call is TRBV20-1, the J call TRBJ1-5; no clear D. Looked up from germline, CDR1 is DFQATT and CDR2 is SNEGSKA (reference sequence). This CDR3 contains 14 residues. Trimming removed 4 bases at V and 2 bases at J, with 12 bases between. CDR3 DNA sequence: TGCAGTGCTATGGGAGCTTTGGGCAATCAGCCCCAGCATTTT. Translating it yields CSAMGALGNQPQHF.

This clonotype was found many times. The chain uses TRBV5-1 and TRBJ2-3; possibly TRBD1 for D (6 bases). Deletions cut 0 bases from V and 4 bases from J, with 6 bases between. This CDR3 is built from 13 residues. Germline values: CDR1 SGHRS, CDR2 YFSETQ. The CDR3 region has the DNA TGCGCCAGCAGCTTGGGGGGGCCAGATACGCAGTATTTT. This sequence encodes CASSLGGPDTQYF.

This clonotype was observed a few times. This sequence may be a read error, since a much larger clone differs from it by one base. The CDR3 nucleotides read TGTGCCAGCTGTTACTCGGTCGGATACGAGCAGTACTTC. Its protein product is CASCYSVGYEQYF. V is TRBV6-6 and J is TRBJ2-7; D gene uncertain. The length of the CDR3 is 13 residues. CDR1 and CDR2 (germline): MNHNY, SVGAGI (reference sequence).

At least ten counts were recorded for this clonotype. The V call is TRBV20-1, the J call TRBJ2-1, with 9 bases identical to TRBD1. The CDR3 loop spans 16 amino acids. The J segment lost 4 bases and the V segment lost 0 bases, leaving 7 bases of the junction unmatched. Germline-derived CDR1 and CDR2 are DFQATT and SNEGSKA (reference sequence). The CDR3 loop is CSARDPRTGEYNEQFF. The CDR3 DNA reads as TGCAGTGCTAGAGATCCCCGGACAGGGGAATACAATGAGCAGTTCTTC.

The genes are TRBV30 and TRBJ1-4; D ambiguous. CDR3 length equals 13 residues. In germline, CDR1 is GTSNPN, CDR2 SVGIG (reference sequence). The V gene lost 4 bases and the J gene lost 8 bases, with 14 bases spanning the gap. The CDR3: CAWTFGLQEKLFF. For the CDR3, the DNA is TGTGCCTGGACTTTCGGCCTTCAGGAAAAACTGTTTTTT.

This clonotype was counted ten times or more. The CDR3, as DNA: TGCAGTGCTGGAACGGGACAGTGGATTGAAGCTTTCTTT. This encodes CSAGTGQWIEAFF. V is TRBV20-1 and J is TRBJ1-1; the match to TRBD1 covers 7 bases. This CDR3 has 13 amino acids. Trimming took 5 bases from V and 7 from J; bases not matched to a gene: 10. Germline V gene lookup returns CDR1 DFQATT and CDR2 SNEGSKA (reference sequence).

The chain uses TRBV6-2 or TRBV6-3 and TRBJ1-4; TRBD1 agrees at 7 bases. CDR3 size: 12 residues. Germline assignment: CDR1 MNHEY and CDR2 SVGEGT. The V and J ends lost 8 bases and 5 bases, in that order; junction bases with no gene match: 2. CDR3 DNA sequence: TGTGCCAGCGGGACAGTGAATGAAAAACTGTTTTTT. Protein product: CASGTVNEKLFF.

This clonotype was counted many times. The V and J genes are TRBV5-5 and TRBJ1-6; perhaps TRBD1 as D (5 bases). Germline V gives CDR1 SGHKS, CDR2 YYEKEE (reference sequence). The CDR3 covers 13 residues. V lost 4 bases and J lost 7, with 9 bases in between. In DNA form, the CDR3 reads TGTGCCAGCAGCATTGGGGGGAATTCACCCCTCCACTTT. Its protein is CASSIGGNSPLHF.

This clonotype occurred many times. J is TRBJ2-7 and V is TRBV4-1; 9 nucleotides line up with TRBD2. The CDR3 is 14 residues long. Trimming at V came to 1 base and at J to 6 bases, leaving 4 bases not matched to a gene. Germline V gene sequence: CDR1 MGHRA, CDR2 YSYEKL. The CDR3 sequence: CASSQGGGAGEQYF. CDR3 bases: TGCGCCAGCAGCCAAGGCGGGGGGGCCGGCGAGCAGTACTTC.

Ten or more counts support this clonotype. The DNA of the CDR3 is TGTGCCAGCGGAAAAAGGAGGGAGGCCTACAATGAGCAGTTCTTC. Its protein product is CASGKRREAYNEQFF. The chain recombines TRBV5-5 with TRBJ2-1; possible D gene TRBD2, 6 bases. The CDR3 extends over 15 amino acids. Germline V gene data show CDR1 as SGHKS and CDR2 as YYEKEE (reference sequence). The V and J ends lost 7 bases and 2 bases respectively, with 16 bases between them.

In its sample, this clonotype was seen many times. The gene calls are TRBV10-3 and TRBJ2-1, with TRBD1 matching over 12 bases. The CDR3 totals 14 residues. The V segment lost 9 bases and the J segment 8 bases; nucleotides outside the gene matches: 8. In germline, CDR1 is ENHRY, CDR2 SYGVKD. The CDR3 DNA is TGTGCCATAAGCGGGACAGGGGGCGAGGATGAGCAGTTCTTC. Protein sequence: CAISGTGGEDEQFF.

This clonotype was picked up many times. J is TRBJ1-4 and V is TRBV7-9, with D tentatively TRBD1 (5 bases). From germline, CDR1 is SEHNR and CDR2 FQNEAQ (reference sequence). The CDR3 runs to 14 residues. V lost 0 bases to trimming and J lost 5 bases, with 7 bases between them. The CDR3 sequence: CASSLAAGNEKLFF. CDR3 nucleotides: TGTGCCAGCAGCTTAGCGGCAGGGAATGAAAAACTGTTTTTT.

Note on this clonotype: At one boundary the junction diverges from the germline segment, which might be a read error. The chain carries TRBV6-1 and TRBJ2-6; 8 bases line up with TRBD1. The germline V gene encodes CDR1 MNHNS and CDR2 SASEGT. This CDR3 has 17 amino acids. The CDR3: CASSGGQVNSGAKVLTF. The CDR3 DNA reads TGTGCCAGCAGTGGGGGACAGGTGAACTCTGGGGCCAAAGTCCTGACTTTC.